This T cell receptor beta chain was obtained from a study of T cell changes during pregnancy in multiple sclerosis (dated by TCRdb to between 2018 and 2021). Looking at the study overall: The study looked at changes in the T cell repertoire across pregnancy in women with multiple sclerosis.

The CDR3 numbers 15 residues from cysteine through phenylalanine. Just the 45-base CDR3 DNA is kept, in frame starting at base 1. From a lookup of the germline V gene (reference sequence), CDR1 and CDR2 are SEHNR and FQNEAQ. V and J are trimmed by 8 bases and 5 bases, and the gene matches miss 10 bases of the junction. Of note for this clone: Its target antigen remains unknown. Nothing much larger sits one base from this clone, and base qualities are not available.

Library creation used the immunoSEQ multiplex PCR assay. TCRdb took over this immuneACCESS table, retaining in-frame rearrangements with V and J assigned. Such tables are incomplete; in checked studies, under half of the missing clones stem from an unresolved V gene, and the remainder is unexplained. This sample gives over 25,000 clones in total; 88% of them show up just once. The ten largest clones capture less than 10% of the sample. Here the chain combines TRBV7-9 and TRBJ2-3; 10 central nucleotides agree with TRBD2. The sample consisted of CD8+ T cells from peripheral blood mononuclear cells, taken in the second trimester of pregnancy. This receptor was identified in a female donor with multiple sclerosis, enrolled in a pregnancy study. The sequenced DNA is TGTGCCAGCGGAGAGAGCGGGGGGGAGGGAGATACGCAGTATTTT. It encodes CASGESGGEGDTQYF.